Listed here is a single T cell receptor beta chain. This specimen belongs to a study of T cell changes during pregnancy in multiple sclerosis. The CDR3 length is 17 residues. Germline V gives CDR1 MNHNS, CDR2 SASEGT. Trimming at V came to 4 bases and at J to 0 bases, leaving 11 bases not matched to a gene. Assay: immunoSEQ multiplex PCR; the TCRdb copy retains only in-frame clones and omits some. The profile shows about 67,000 clones, about nine tenths of them singletons. This sample comprised peripheral blood, obtained in the second trimester of pregnancy. This TCR came from a female donor with multiple sclerosis, enrolled in a pregnancy study. The rearrangement uses TRBV6-1 and TRBJ1-1, with TRBD1 identical over 7 bases. CDR3 coding DNA: TGTGCCAGCAGTGTCTCCGGGACAGCCCTTATGAACACTGAAGCTTTCTTT. Protein product: CASSVSGTALMNTEAFF.